Sequencing of this TCR beta chain was carried out in a study of T cells after yellow fever vaccination. Study details: Preparation of the low-cell-number fractions used SMART-Seq v4 Ultra Low Input. Findings and caveats of the study: Contaminants from the bulk population, in the form of abundant clonotypes, could be found in FACS-sorted repertoires. Clonotypes appearing in both CD4 and CD8 compartments existed, and their share was small.

5'RACE template switching added a universal primer site and UMIs to TCR cDNA. MiXCR, applied by TCRdb to the 5' RACE reads, yields one record per CDR3 protein. Of 350,000 to 450,000 distinct CDR3 sequences in the sample, 15% to 20% were seen once. CDR3 length: 18 amino acids. Germline CDR1 is KGHSH and CDR2 is LQKENI. The trim removed 1 base at V and 4 bases at J, leaving 10 bases unmatched. This clonotype was seen more than once but under ten times. The target antigen is unknown. The source was PBMCs, collected before the yellow fever booster vaccination. This receptor was obtained from a man younger than 35 who received the YFV17D yellow fever vaccine. This chain connects TRBV18 to TRBJ2-3; TRBD2 aligns across 11 bases. Written as DNA, the CDR3 is TGTGCCAGCTCACCACTAGGACCGGGACTAGCGGAATCAGATACGCAGTATTTT. It encodes CASSPLGPGLAESDTQYF.